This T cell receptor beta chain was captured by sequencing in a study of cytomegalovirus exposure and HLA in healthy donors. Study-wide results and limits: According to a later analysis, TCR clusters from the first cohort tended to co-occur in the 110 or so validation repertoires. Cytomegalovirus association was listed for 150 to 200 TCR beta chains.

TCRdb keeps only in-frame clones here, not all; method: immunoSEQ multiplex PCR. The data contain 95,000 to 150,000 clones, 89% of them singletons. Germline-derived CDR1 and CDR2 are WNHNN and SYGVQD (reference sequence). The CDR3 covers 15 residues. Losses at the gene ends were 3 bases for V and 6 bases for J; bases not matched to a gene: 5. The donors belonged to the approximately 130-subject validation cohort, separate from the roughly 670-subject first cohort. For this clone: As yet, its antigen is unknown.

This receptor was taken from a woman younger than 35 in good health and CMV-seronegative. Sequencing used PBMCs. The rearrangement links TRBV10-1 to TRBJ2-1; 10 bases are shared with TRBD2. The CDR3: CASSDQLAGGNEQFF. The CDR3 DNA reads TGCGCCAGCAGTGATCAGTTAGCGGGAGGCAATGAGCAGTTCTTC.